The clone carrying this T cell receptor beta chain was observed many times. CDR3 length: 15 amino acids. V lost 4 bases and J lost 0, with 11 bases in between. Germline V gene data show CDR1 as MGHRA and CDR2 as YSYEKL. The record originates from a study of T cells after yellow fever vaccination. Conversion of TCR transcripts into cDNA relied on 5'RACE template switching, which added a universal primer site and UMIs. Using its own MiXCR run on the 5' RACE reads, TCRdb lists one record per CDR3 protein. The sample consists of approximately 160,000 distinct CDR3 sequences, around 9% of them appearing once.

This chain links TRBV4-1 with TRBJ2-3; D ambiguous. The source of this sequence is a man younger than 35 who received the YFV17D yellow fever vaccine. The sequencing used CD8+ T cells sorted from PBMCs, collected 45 days after the yellow fever booster vaccination. The CDR3 loop is CASSPGSPSTDTQYF. CDR3 DNA sequence: TGCGCCAGCAGCCCAGGAAGCCCTAGCACAGATACGCAGTATTTT.